The 7 T cell receptor beta chains reported below all come from one sample, sequenced in a study of blood T cell repertoires in COVID-19. Assay used: immunoSEQ multiplex PCR; TCRdb lists only in-frame clones, some missing. The sample holds roughly 280,000 clones, roughly 85% seen once. The sequencing input was peripheral blood. The receptors were sampled from a woman in her 70s with acute or convalescent COVID-19.

This clone was seen only once. The J gene is TRBJ1-6, the V gene TRBV3-1 (or the pseudogene TRBV3-2), with 10 bases identical to TRBD1. Trimming at V came to 6 bases and at J to 8 bases, leaving 4 bases not matched to a gene. CDR1 LGHDT and CDR2 YNNKEL come from the germline V gene (reference sequence). The CDR3 has 14 amino acids. In nucleotides, the CDR3 is TGTGCCAGCAGGGGACAGGGGTGGCATTCACCCCTCCACTTT. The encoded protein is CASRGQGWHSPLHF.

This rearrangement joins TRBV30 to TRBJ1-1; D is unresolved. This CDR3 contains 13 residues. The germline CDR1 and CDR2 sequences are GTSNPN and SVGIG (reference sequence). The CDR3 sequence: CACSRGVNTEAFF. DNA for the CDR3: TGTGCTTGTAGTCGTGGAGTGAACACTGAAGCTTTCTTT. Supplemented by reference TRBV30 and TRBJ1-1, the full variable domain reads SQTIHQWPATLVQPVGSPLSLECTVEGTSNPNLYWYRQAAGRGLQLLFYSVGIGQISSEVPQNLSASRPQDRQFILSSKKLLLSDSGFYLCACSRGVNTEAFFGQGTRLTVV.

The chain recombines TRBV18 with TRBJ1-1; D is undetermined. The CDR3 is 13 residues long. The ends were cut back, 3 bases at V and 1 base at J, with 6 bases in the middle. CDR1 and CDR2 (germline): KGHSH, LQKENI. In nucleotides, the CDR3 is TGTGCCAGCTCACCGGCCCCGAACACTGAAGCTTTCTTT. Protein sequence: CASSPAPNTEAFF.

V gene TRBV3-1 (or the pseudogene TRBV3-2) combines with J gene TRBJ1-6, with 9 bases lining up with TRBD1. J lost 13 bases, V lost 2 bases, and 6 bases had no gene match. CDR1 LGHDT and CDR2 YNNKEL come from the germline V gene (reference sequence). There are 14 residues in the CDR3. The CDR3 protein is CASSQWTGEVPLHF. Written as DNA, the CDR3 is TGTGCCAGCAGCCAATGGACAGGGGAAGTTCCCCTCCACTTT.

The chain combines TRBV13 with TRBJ2-2; a possible D gene is TRBD2 (6 bases). The CDR3 has 16 residues. Trimming took off 0 bases at V and 2 bases at J, with 10 bases between the two ends. Germline V gene sequence: CDR1 PRHDT, CDR2 FYEKMQ (reference sequence). The CDR3 DNA is TGTGCCAGCAGCTTAGGGGATAGCGGTAACACCGGGGAGCTGTTTTTT. Encoded protein: CASSLGDSGNTGELFF.

Note on this clone: Other nucleotide sequences in the sample specify the same CDR3. The V gene is TRBV10-3, the J gene TRBJ2-3, with D tentatively TRBD1 (6 bases). Germline-derived CDR1 and CDR2 are ENHRY and SYGVKD. With 4 bases removed from V and 3 bases from J, the gap between germline ends came to 8 bases. There are 13 residues in the CDR3. CDR3 in amino acids: CAISGGQTDTQYF. For the CDR3, the DNA is TGTGCCATCAGTGGGGGGCAGACAGATACGCAGTATTTT.

The chain employs TRBV12-5 and TRBJ2-7; 8 positions match TRBD1. J lost 5 bases, V lost 7 bases, and 7 bases had no gene match. Germline values: CDR1 LGHNT, CDR2 FRNRAP. This CDR3 is built from 13 residues. The CDR3 sequence is CASVMTGDNEQYF. Here the CDR3 DNA reads TGTGCTAGTGTCATGACAGGGGATAACGAGCAGTACTTC.